These 4 T cell receptor beta chains came from one sample sequenced in a study of Ad26.COV2.S vaccination and SARS-CoV-2 variants (dated by TCRdb to the early 2020s). The intended sense of this specimen's treatment or condition label: around 19 received Ad26.COV2.S at low or high dose, single or two shots; roughly 5 received placebo; per-sample allocation not given. Repertoires of vaccine and placebo recipients were sequenced from samples collected on day 63 after the first injection. Library prep was done by the immunoSEQ multiplex PCR assay. As stored in TCRdb, this immuneACCESS dataset retains in-frame rearrangements with V and J assigned. A fraction of the clones does not appear; measured against another copy, unresolved V genes explain less than half of the discrepancy, and the remainder lacks a known reason. The sample table records 350,000 to 500,000 clones; about nine tenths of these occur just once. The ten largest clonotypes hold more than 3.5% of the sample.

This specimen consisted of peripheral blood, obtained in a trial of Ad26.COV2.S vaccine versus placebo. The receptors derive from a person between 18 and 60 years old who received the Ad26.COV2.S COVID-19 vaccine or a placebo.

This chain links TRBV5-1 with TRBJ2-7; 10 bases are shared with TRBD1. The J segment lost 4 bases and the V segment lost 4 bases, leaving 8 bases of the junction unmatched. This CDR3 is 15 amino acids long. The germline CDR1 and CDR2 sequences are SGHRS and YFSETQ. As DNA, the CDR3 is TGCGCCAGCAGCCATACCGGGACAGGGGTGTACGAGCAGTACTTC. As protein: CASSHTGTGVYEQYF.

The V call is TRBV19, the J call TRBJ2-1, with 10 positions matching TRBD2. With 1 base clipped from V and 9 bases from J, the junction kept 6 bases outside the gene matches. Germline assignment: CDR1 LNHDA and CDR2 SQIVND (reference sequence). The CDR3 has 15 amino acids. CDR3 in amino acids: CASSIVASGSSEQFF. The CDR3 DNA sequence: TGTGCCAGTAGTATAGTTGCTAGCGGGAGTAGTGAGCAGTTCTTC.

This chain links TRBV5-4 with TRBJ1-6; 7 bases are shared with TRBD1. The CDR3 loop spans 16 amino acids. V was clipped by 4 bases and J by 9 bases; unmatched bases: 13. Per germline, CDR1 SGHNT and CDR2 YYREEE (reference sequence). DNA for the CDR3: TGTGCCAGCAGCGGCCGGACAGGCAGTGTGTTTTCACCCCTCCACTTT. Protein: CASSGRTGSVFSPLHF.

This rearrangement joins TRBV4-2 to TRBJ1-4; TRBD1 might be the D (6 bases). Germline lookup yields CDR1 LGHNA and CDR2 YNFKEQ. Trimming pared 1 base from V and 6 bases from J, leaving 15 bases between. The CDR3 contains 16 residues. CDR3 in DNA: TGTGCCAGCAGCCAAGGAAATAACAGGGAGGATGAAAAACTGTTTTTT. Its protein is CASSQGNNREDEKLFF.